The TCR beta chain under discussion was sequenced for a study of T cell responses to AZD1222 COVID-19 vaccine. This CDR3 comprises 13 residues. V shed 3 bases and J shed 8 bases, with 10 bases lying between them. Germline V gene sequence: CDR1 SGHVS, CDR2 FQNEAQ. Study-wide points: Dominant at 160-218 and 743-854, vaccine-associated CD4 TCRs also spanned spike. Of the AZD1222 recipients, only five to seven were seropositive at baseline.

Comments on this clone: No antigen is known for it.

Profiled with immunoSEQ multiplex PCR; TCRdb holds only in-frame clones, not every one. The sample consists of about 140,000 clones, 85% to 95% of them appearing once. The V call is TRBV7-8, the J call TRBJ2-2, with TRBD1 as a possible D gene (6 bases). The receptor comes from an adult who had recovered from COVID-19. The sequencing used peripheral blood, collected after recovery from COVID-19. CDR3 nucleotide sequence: TGTGCCAGCAGCTTTTCAGGGGCTGGGGAGCTGTTTTTT. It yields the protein CASSFSGAGELFF.